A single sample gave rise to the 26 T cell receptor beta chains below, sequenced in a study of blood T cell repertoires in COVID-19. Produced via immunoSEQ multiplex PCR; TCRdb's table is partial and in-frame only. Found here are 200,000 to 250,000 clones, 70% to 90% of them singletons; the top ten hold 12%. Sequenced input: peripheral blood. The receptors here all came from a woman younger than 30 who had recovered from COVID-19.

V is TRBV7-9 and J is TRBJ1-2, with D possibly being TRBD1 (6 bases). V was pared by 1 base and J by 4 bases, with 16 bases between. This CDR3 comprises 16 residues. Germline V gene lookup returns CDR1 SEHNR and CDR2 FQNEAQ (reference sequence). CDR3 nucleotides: TGTGCCAGCAGCTTAGTGGGAGGGGGGGTCCCCTATGGCTACACCTTC. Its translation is CASSLVGGGVPYGYTF. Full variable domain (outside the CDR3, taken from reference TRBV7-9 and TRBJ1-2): DTGVSQNPRHKITKRGQNVTFRCDPISEHNRLYWYRQTLGQGPEFLTYFQNEAQLEKSRLLSDRFSAERPKGSFSTLEIQRTEQGDSAMYLCASSLVGGGVPYGYTFGSGTRLTVV.

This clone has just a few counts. CDR3 sequence reads: CASGSGRNEQYF. The CDR3 coding sequence is TGTGCCAGCGGTAGCGGGAGAAACGAGCAGTACTTC. V gene TRBV2 combines with J gene TRBJ2-7; 9 positions match TRBD2. Trimming cost V 8 bases and J 5 bases; bases outside gene matches: 4. The germline gives CDR1 SNHLY, CDR2 FYNNEI. The CDR3 extends over 12 amino acids.

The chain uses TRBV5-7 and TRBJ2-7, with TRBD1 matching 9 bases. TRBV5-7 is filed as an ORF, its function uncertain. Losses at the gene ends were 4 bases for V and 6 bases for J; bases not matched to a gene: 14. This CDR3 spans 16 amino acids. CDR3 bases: TGTGCCAGCAGCATTGGGTATAGGACAGGGGTAATCGAGCAGTACTTC. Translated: CASSIGYRTGVIEQYF.

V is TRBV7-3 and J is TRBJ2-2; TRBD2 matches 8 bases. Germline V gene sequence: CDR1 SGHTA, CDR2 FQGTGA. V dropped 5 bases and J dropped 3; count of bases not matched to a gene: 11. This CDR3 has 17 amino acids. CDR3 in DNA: TGTGCCAGCAGCGCCCCCCGCGGGGGGCGGTACACCGGGGAGCTGTTTTTT. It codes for CASSAPRGGRYTGELFF.

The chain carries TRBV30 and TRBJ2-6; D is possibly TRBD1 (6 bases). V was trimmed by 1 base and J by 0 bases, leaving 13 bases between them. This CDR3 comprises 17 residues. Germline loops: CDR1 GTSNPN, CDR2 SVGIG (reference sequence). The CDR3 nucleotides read TGTGCCTGGAGTGGGCAGGGGCTGCTCTCTGGGGCCAACGTCCTGACTTTC. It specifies CAWSGQGLLSGANVLTF.

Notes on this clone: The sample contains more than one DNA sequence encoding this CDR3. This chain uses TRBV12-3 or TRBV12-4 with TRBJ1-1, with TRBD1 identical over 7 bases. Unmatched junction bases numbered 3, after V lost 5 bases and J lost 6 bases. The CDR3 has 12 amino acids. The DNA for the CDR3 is TGTGCCAGCAGTCCAGGGGGATCTGAAGCTTTCTTT. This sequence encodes CASSPGGSEAFF.

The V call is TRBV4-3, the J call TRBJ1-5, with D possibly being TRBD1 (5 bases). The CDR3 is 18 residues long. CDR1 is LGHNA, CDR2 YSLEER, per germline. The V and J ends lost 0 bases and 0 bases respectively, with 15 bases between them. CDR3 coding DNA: TGCGCCAGCAGCCAAGATCTTAGGGGTTGGGATAGCAATCAGCCCCAGCATTTT. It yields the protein CASSQDLRGWDSNQPQHF.

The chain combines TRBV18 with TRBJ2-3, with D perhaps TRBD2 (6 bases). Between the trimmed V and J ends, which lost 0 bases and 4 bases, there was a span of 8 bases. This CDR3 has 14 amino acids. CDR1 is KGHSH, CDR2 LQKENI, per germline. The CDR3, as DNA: TGTGCCAGCTCACCACCGACTAGGGCAGATACGCAGTATTTT. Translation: CASSPPTRADTQYF. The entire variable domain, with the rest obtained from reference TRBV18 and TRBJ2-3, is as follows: NAGVMQNPRHLVRRRGQEARLRCSPMKGHSHVYWYRQLPEEGLKFMVYLQKENIIDESGMPKERFSAEFPKEGPSILRIQQVVRGDSAAYFCASSPPTRADTQYFGPGTRLTVL.

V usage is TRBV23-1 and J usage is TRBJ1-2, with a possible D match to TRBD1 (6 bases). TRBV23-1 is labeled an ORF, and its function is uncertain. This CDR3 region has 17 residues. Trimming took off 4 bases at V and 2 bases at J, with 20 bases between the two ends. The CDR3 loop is CASSPTSEGGINYGYTF. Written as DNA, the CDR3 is TGCGCCAGCAGTCCTACCTCGGAAGGGGGAATAAACTATGGCTACACCTTC.

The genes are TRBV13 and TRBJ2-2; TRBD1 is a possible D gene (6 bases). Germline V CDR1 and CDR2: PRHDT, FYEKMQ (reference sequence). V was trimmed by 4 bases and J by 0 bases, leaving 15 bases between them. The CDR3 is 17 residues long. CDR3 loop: CASSSRTETSNTGELFF. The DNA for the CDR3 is TGTGCCAGCAGCTCCAGGACAGAAACTTCGAACACCGGGGAGCTGTTTTTT.

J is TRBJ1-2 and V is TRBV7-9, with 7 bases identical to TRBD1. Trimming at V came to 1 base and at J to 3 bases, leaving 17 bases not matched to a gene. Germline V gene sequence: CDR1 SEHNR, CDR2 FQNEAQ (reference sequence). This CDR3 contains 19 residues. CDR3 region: CASSLERGKGGFLDYGYTF. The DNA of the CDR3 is TGTGCCAGCAGCTTAGAGAGGGGGAAAGGGGGCTTTCTTGACTATGGCTACACCTTC.

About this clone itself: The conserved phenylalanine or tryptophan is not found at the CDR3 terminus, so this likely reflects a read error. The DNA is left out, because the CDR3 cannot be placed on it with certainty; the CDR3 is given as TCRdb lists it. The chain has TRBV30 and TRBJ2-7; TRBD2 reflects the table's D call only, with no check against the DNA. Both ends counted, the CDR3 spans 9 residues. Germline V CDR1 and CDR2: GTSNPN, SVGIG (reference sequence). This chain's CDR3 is CAWSVDGRR.

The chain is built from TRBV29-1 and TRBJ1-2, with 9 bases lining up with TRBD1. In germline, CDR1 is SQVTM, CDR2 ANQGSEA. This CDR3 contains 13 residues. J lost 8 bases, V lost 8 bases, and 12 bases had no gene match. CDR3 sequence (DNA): TGCAGCCTTTTTTCGGGACAGGGAGGAGGCTACACCTTC. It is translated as CSLFSGQGGGYTF.

CDR3 bases: TGTGCCAGCAGCGGTGGACTAGCGGTCTACGAGCAGTACTTC. Translating gives CASSGGLAVYEQYF. The chain joins TRBV6-2 or TRBV6-3 to TRBJ2-7; 10 bases fit TRBD2. V trimming: 6 bases; J trimming: 3 bases; junction bases outside the gene matches: 5. The V gene's germline CDR1 is MNHEY and CDR2 SVGEGT. The CDR3 consists of 14 residues.

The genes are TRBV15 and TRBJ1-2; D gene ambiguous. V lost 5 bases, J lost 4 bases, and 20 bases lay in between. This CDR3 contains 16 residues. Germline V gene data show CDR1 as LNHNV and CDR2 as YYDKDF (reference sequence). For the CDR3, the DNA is TGTGCCACCAGCTGGGCGGGGATGGATAGTAGCTATGGCTACACCTTC. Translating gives CATSWAGMDSSYGYTF.

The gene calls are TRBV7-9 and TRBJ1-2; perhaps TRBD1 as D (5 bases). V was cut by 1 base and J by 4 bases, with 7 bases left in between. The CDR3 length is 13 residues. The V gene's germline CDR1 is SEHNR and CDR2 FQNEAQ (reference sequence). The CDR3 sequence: CASSLGGSYGYTF. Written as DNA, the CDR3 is TGTGCCAGCAGCTTAGGGGGCAGCTATGGCTACACCTTC.

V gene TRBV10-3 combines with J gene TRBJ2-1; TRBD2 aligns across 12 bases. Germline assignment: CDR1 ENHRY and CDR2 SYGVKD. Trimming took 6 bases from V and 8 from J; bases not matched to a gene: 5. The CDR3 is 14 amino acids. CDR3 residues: CAIRLAGGIHEQFF. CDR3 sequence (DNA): TGTGCCATCAGACTAGCGGGAGGTATACATGAGCAGTTCTTC.

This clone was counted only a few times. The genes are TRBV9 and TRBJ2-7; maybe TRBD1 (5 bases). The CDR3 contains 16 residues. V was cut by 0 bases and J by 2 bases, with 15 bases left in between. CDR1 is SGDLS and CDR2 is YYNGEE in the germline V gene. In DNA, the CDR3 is TGTGCCAGCAGCGTAGGTACCACAGGCTACACCTACGAGCAGTACTTC. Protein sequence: CASSVGTTGYTYEQYF.

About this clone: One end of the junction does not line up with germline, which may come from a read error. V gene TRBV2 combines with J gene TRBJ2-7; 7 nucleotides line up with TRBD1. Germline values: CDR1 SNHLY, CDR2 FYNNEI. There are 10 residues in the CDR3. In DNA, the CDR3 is TGTGCCAGCGTGGGTCGACAGGGTTCCTTC. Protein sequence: CASVGRQGSF.

CDR3 nucleotide sequence: TGTGCCAGCAGCTCCCTTAGCGGGAGGAACAATGAGCAGTTCTTC. It codes for CASSSLSGRNNEQFF. The chain uses TRBV3-1 (or the pseudogene TRBV3-2) and TRBJ2-1, with TRBD2 matching 10 bases. CDR1 LGHDT and CDR2 YNNKEL come from the germline V gene (reference sequence). V lost 5 bases and J lost 5; bases outside the gene matches: 6. This CDR3 is 15 amino acids long.

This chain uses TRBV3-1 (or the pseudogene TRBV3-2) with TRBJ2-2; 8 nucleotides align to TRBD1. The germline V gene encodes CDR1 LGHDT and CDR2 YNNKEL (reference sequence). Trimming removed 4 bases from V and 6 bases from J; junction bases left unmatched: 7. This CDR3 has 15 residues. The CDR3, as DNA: TGTGCCAGCAGCCTTCGGGACAGGTATGCCGGGGAGCTGTTTTTT. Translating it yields CASSLRDRYAGELFF.

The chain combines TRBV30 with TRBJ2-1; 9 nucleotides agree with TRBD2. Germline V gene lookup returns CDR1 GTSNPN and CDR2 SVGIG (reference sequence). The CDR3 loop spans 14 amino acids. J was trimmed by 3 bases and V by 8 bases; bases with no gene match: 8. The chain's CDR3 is CASYSGSYYNEQFF. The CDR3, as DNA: TGTGCCAGCTATAGCGGGAGTTACTACAATGAGCAGTTCTTC.

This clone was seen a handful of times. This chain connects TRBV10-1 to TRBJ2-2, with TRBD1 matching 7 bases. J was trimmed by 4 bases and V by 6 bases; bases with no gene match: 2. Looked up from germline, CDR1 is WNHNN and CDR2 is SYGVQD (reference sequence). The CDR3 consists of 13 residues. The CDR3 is CASRAGGTGELFF. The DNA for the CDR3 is TGCGCCAGCAGAGCAGGGGGCACCGGGGAGCTGTTTTTT.

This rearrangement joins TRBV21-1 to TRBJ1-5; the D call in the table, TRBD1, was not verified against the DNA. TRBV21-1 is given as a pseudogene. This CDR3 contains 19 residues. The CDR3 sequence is CASTRKDRRNFHSNQPQHF. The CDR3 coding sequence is TGTGCCAGCACGAGAAAAGACAGGCGCAATTTTCATAGCAATCAGCCCCAGCATTTT.

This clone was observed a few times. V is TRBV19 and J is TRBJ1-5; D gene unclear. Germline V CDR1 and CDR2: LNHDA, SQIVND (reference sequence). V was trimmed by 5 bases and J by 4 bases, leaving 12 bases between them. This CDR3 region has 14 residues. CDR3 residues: CASSLRTGNQPQHF. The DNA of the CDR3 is TGTGCCAGTAGTCTCCGGACGGGGAATCAGCCCCAGCATTTT.

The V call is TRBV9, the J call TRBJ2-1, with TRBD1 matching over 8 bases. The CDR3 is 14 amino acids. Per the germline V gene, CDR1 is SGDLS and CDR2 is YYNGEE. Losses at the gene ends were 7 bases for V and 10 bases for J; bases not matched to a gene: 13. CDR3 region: CASGPRTGFREQFF. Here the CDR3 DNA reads TGTGCCAGCGGGCCTAGGACAGGGTTTCGGGAGCAGTTCTTC.